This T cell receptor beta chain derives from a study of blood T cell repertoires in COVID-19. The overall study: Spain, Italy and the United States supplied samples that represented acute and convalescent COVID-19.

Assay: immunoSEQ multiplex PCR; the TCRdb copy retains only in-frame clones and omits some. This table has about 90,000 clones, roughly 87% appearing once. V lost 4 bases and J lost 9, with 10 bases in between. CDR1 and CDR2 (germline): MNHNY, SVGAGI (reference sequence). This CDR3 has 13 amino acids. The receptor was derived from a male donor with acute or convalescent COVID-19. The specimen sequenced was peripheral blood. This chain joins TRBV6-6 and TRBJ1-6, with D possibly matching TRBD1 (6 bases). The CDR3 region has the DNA TGTGCCAGCAGTTCGACAGGAGTTTCACCCCTCCACTTT. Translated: CASSSTGVSPLHF.